This paragraph reports one TCR beta chain. Participant-reported clinical history was the basis for cohort assignment. The sample is drawn from a study of blood T cell repertoires in COVID-19. The overall study: Donors in the United States, Italy and Spain gave samples during acute or convalescent COVID-19. PBMCs, B-cell-depleted T cells, or T cells were the source of the cDNA or gDNA that made up the material.

Germline values: CDR1 SGHTA, CDR2 FQGTGA. V was pared by 5 bases and J by 5 bases, with 12 bases between. The CDR3 loop spans 13 amino acids. Per the study methods: The assay estimated nucleated cells by amplifying reference gene primers. Some clones are missing from TCRdb's copy, which holds only in-frame ones; the method was immunoSEQ multiplex PCR. D and trimming were read from the DNA, whereas the V and J calls and clone size are those reported in that table. Seen here are hundreds of thousands of clones, approximately 85% observed once, and the top ten hold 0.75% to 1%. The rearrangement uses TRBV7-3 and TRBJ2-5; maybe TRBD2 (7 bases). The sample was PBMCs or T cells enriched from blood (not recorded which). This clonotype originated in a woman aged 25 to 39 who had recovered from COVID-19. CDR3 bases: TGTGCCAGCAGCCCGGGGGGCTCGGAGACCCAGTACTTC. Encoded protein: CASSPGGSETQYF.